These 26 T cell receptor beta chains were sequenced from one sample in a study of cytomegalovirus exposure and HLA in healthy donors. Primers for the PCR totalled 60 Vbeta and 13 Jbeta. Profiled with immunoSEQ multiplex PCR; TCRdb holds only in-frame clones, not every one. The data contain some 120,000 clones, 70% to 90% of them singletons. Sequences were obtained from PBMCs. The receptor set was obtained from a man between 18 and 35 years old in good health and CMV-seropositive.

This clone came up once. The J gene is TRBJ2-2, the V gene TRBV5-6; 7 bases fit TRBD2. CDR1 SGHDT and CDR2 YYEEEE come from the germline V gene. The CDR3 is 15 residues long. V was pared by 5 bases and J by 0 bases, with 4 bases of the junction left unmatched. The CDR3 DNA reads TGTGCCAGCAGTATCGGGACTACGAACACCGGGGAGCTGTTTTTT. Residues: CASSIGTTNTGELFF.

This chain joins TRBV6-6 and TRBJ1-2; TRBD1 might be the D (5 bases). CDR3 length equals 15 residues. Germline CDR1 and CDR2: MNHNY and SVGAGI (reference sequence). Trimming cost V 2 bases and J 0 bases, with 10 bases left between them. Written as DNA, the CDR3 is TGTGCCAGCAGTTACGCGGCGGGGGCTAACTATGGCTACACCTTC. As protein: CASSYAAGANYGYTF.

The CDR3 bases are TGTGCCAGCAGCTTAGGTGGCGGGGGGACCTTCAATGAGCAGTTCTTC. Protein sequence: CASSLGGGGTFNEQFF. The chain carries TRBV7-3 and TRBJ2-1, with 8 positions matching TRBD2. With 2 bases clipped from V and 6 bases from J, the junction kept 9 bases outside the gene matches. Germline V gene lookup returns CDR1 SGHTA and CDR2 FQGTGA. The CDR3 has 16 residues.

V and J are TRBV2 and TRBJ2-6, with D tentatively TRBD1 (6 bases). The V gene lost 6 bases and the J gene lost 0 bases, with 15 bases spanning the gap. Per the germline V gene, CDR1 is SNHLY and CDR2 is FYNNEI. The CDR3 has 17 residues. The CDR3 DNA reads TGTGCCAGCAGCACCCCCCGGGACACCTCTGGGGCCAACGTCCTGACTTTC. Amino acids: CASSTPRDTSGANVLTF.

This chain links TRBV11-2 with TRBJ1-3, with D perhaps matching TRBD1 (5 bases). Trimming left V 5 bases short and J 2 bases short, with 16 bases between. This CDR3 has 16 residues. CDR1 SGHAT and CDR2 FQNNGV come from the germline V gene. Here the CDR3 reads CASSSSGYLTGNTIYF. For the CDR3, the DNA is TGTGCCAGCAGCAGCTCAGGGTACCTAACTGGAAACACCATATATTTT. The complete variable domain, with remaining parts taken from reference TRBV11-2 and TRBJ1-3, reads EAGVAQSPRYKIIEKRQSVAFWCNPISGHATLYWYQQILGQGPKLLIQFQNNGVVDDSQLPKDRFSAERLKGVDSTLKIQPAKLEDSAVYLCASSSSGYLTGNTIYFGEGSWLTVV.

The CDR3 protein is CASSDVAGGLETQYF. The CDR3, as DNA: TGTGCCAGCAGTGACGTGGCGGGGGGGCTGGAGACCCAGTACTTC. This rearrangement joins TRBV6-4 to TRBJ2-5; 9 bases match TRBD2. V shed 2 bases and J 5 bases; nucleotides not matched to a gene: 6. CDR1 is MRHNA and CDR2 is SNTAGT in the germline V gene. CDR3 size: 15 residues.

The chain employs TRBV7-3 and TRBJ2-5, with a tentative D call TRBD1 (6 bases). Germline assignment: CDR1 SGHTA and CDR2 FQGTGA. This CDR3 contains 16 residues. The ends were cut back, 2 bases at V and 4 bases at J, with 17 bases in the middle. CDR3: CASSLRGTGLGETQYF. CDR3 coding DNA: TGTGCCAGCAGCTTACGTGGAACAGGGCTAGGAGAGACCCAGTACTTC.

This clone is a singleton in its sample. The J gene is TRBJ2-1, the V gene TRBV19; TRBD1 aligns across 9 bases. CDR1 LNHDA and CDR2 SQIVND come from the germline V gene (reference sequence). The CDR3 loop spans 15 amino acids. V trimming: 4 bases; J trimming: 2 bases; junction bases outside the gene matches: 3. CDR3 protein: CASSKGQGTYNEQFF. For the CDR3, the DNA is TGTGCCAGTAGTAAAGGACAGGGGACCTACAATGAGCAGTTCTTC.

The chain recombines TRBV2 with TRBJ2-7; D uncertain. The CDR3 extends over 14 amino acids. V lost 1 base and J lost 3, with 10 bases in between. Germline CDR1 and CDR2: SNHLY and FYNNEI. The CDR3 coding sequence is TGTGCCAGCAGTGAAGGTCCAGCGAACTACGAGCAGTACTTC. This gives the protein CASSEGPANYEQYF.

The chain is built from TRBV7-2 and TRBJ2-7; 7 bases match TRBD2. Germline CDR1 SGHTA, CDR2 FQGNSA. CDR3 size: 15 residues. The J segment lost 1 base and the V segment lost 7 bases, leaving 10 bases of the junction unmatched. The chain's CDR3 is CASTRREGLSYEQYF. CDR3 sequence (DNA): TGTGCCAGCACCCGAAGGGAGGGGTTGTCCTACGAGCAGTACTTC.

This clone is a singleton in its sample. V and J are TRBV28 and TRBJ1-2, with D maybe TRBD1 (6 bases). The CDR3 covers 14 residues. CDR1 is MDHEN and CDR2 is SYDVKM in the germline V gene. The V end lost 5 bases, the J end lost 4 bases, and 14 bases lay between the germline ends. CDR3 DNA: TGTGCCAGCAGTCTTGAGACAGGTCGCTATGGCTACACCTTC. Translating gives CASSLETGRYGYTF.

The CDR3 DNA reads as TGTGCCAGCAGCAAGGAGTGCGAGCAGTACTTC. Translated, it gives CASSKECEQYF. The chain has TRBV21-1 and TRBJ2-7; the DNA was not used to check the table's D call, TRBD2. TRBV21-1 is deemed a pseudogene. There are 11 residues in the CDR3.

J is TRBJ2-1 and V is TRBV7-3; weak D call: TRBD1 (5 bases). The CDR3 is 15 amino acids. The germline CDR1 and CDR2 sequences are SGHTA and FQGTGA. Trimming left V 5 bases short and J 2 bases short, with 13 bases between. CDR3 DNA sequence: TGTGCCAGCAGCCAGGGCCCGCTACCCTACAATGAGCAGTTCTTC. This translates into CASSQGPLPYNEQFF.

The V call is TRBV5-6, the J call TRBJ2-5; TRBD1 might be the D (6 bases). Trimming cost V 4 bases and J 7 bases, with 14 bases left between them. Germline CDR1 and CDR2: SGHDT and YYEEEE. CDR3 length: 13 residues. The CDR3 sequence: CASSLQGGGTQYF. As DNA, the CDR3 is TGTGCCAGCAGCCTACAGGGTGGGGGGACCCAGTACTTC.

V gene TRBV19 combines with J gene TRBJ1-6; D is perhaps TRBD1 (6 bases). Germline V lookup: CDR1 LNHDA, CDR2 SQIVND (reference sequence). V lost 4 bases and J lost 5, with 12 bases in between. This CDR3 has 15 residues. The CDR3 nucleotides read TGTGCCAGTAGTACGAGGGGGACGCATAATTCACCCCTCCACTTT. It is translated as CASSTRGTHNSPLHF.

The chain combines TRBV6-1 with TRBJ2-3, with D perhaps matching TRBD2 (5 bases). The V gene lost 2 bases and the J gene lost 3 bases, with 12 bases spanning the gap. The length of the CDR3 is 15 residues. The V gene's germline CDR1 is MNHNS and CDR2 SASEGT. CDR3 coding DNA: TGTGCCAGCAGTGAACAGACCTGGACTACAGATACGCAGTATTTT. Translating gives CASSEQTWTTDTQYF.

The chain combines TRBV4-1 with TRBJ1-3; D may be TRBD1 (5 bases). Looked up from germline, CDR1 is MGHRA and CDR2 is YSYEKL. This CDR3 spans 17 amino acids. V was pared by 0 bases and J by 4 bases, with 16 bases between. The CDR3 sequence: CASSQDGGVDVGNTIYF. CDR3 DNA: TGCGCCAGCAGCCAAGATGGGGGGGTGGATGTGGGAAACACCATATATTTT.

The chain has TRBV4-2 and TRBJ2-7; TRBD2 matches at 13 bases. Trimming at V came to 3 bases and at J to 6 bases, leaving 11 bases not matched to a gene. The V gene's germline CDR1 is LGHNA and CDR2 YNFKEQ. This CDR3 contains 17 residues. CDR3 amino acids: CASSHPGLAGTSTEQYF. CDR3 coding DNA: TGTGCCAGCAGCCACCCGGGACTAGCGGGAACTTCTACCGAGCAGTACTTC.

A word on this clone: Other DNA sequences in the same sample also yield this CDR3. J is TRBJ1-1 and V is TRBV5-1; TRBD1 matches 7 bases. The CDR3 has 15 residues. Per the germline V gene, CDR1 is SGHRS and CDR2 is YFSETQ. The V and J ends lost 4 bases and 0 bases, in that order; junction bases with no gene match: 6. For the CDR3, the DNA is TGCGCCAGCAGCCCCGGGGACAGACTGAACACTGAAGCTTTCTTT. Protein: CASSPGDRLNTEAFF. Full variable domain (rest looked up from reference TRBV5-1 and TRBJ1-1): KAGVTQTPRYLIKTRGQQVTLSCSPISGHRSVSWYQQTPGQGLQFLFEYFSETQRNKGNFPGRFSGRQFSNSRSEMNVSTLELGDSALYLCASSPGDRLNTEAFFGQGTRLTVV.

The chain is built from TRBV7-9 and TRBJ2-1, with a possible D match to TRBD1 (5 bases). Germline CDR1 reads SEHNR; CDR2 reads FQNEAQ (reference sequence). The CDR3 runs 16 residues. V was pared by 5 bases and J by 9 bases, with 23 bases between. The CDR3 DNA reads TGTGCCAGCAGCGACAGCGACGGGCCTGGTGGATCTGAGCAGTTCTTC. Its protein is CASSDSDGPGGSEQFF.

The rearrangement links TRBV9 to TRBJ1-1; no reliable D call. There are 14 residues in the CDR3. Trimming shortened V by 4 bases and J by 4 bases, and 14 bases separated the two germline ends. Looked up from germline, CDR1 is SGDLS and CDR2 is YYNGEE. CDR3 nucleotide sequence: TGTGCCAGCAGCATCCAGAGTGGAGGCACTGAAGCTTTCTTT. This translates into CASSIQSGGTEAFF.

For the CDR3, the DNA is TGTGCCAGCAGGTTCGCCTACGAGCAGTACTTC. It translates to CASRFAYEQYF. This rearrangement joins TRBV6-1 to TRBJ2-7; D call uncertain. V was trimmed by 6 bases and J by 2 bases, leaving 5 bases between them. This CDR3 spans 11 amino acids. Germline CDR1 is MNHNS and CDR2 is SASEGT.

The CDR3 DNA is TGCGCCAGCAGCTTGGCCGGGGATACGCAGTATTTT. Translated, it gives CASSLAGDTQYF. The J gene is TRBJ2-3, the V gene TRBV5-1; D is unclear. The CDR3 covers 12 residues. In germline, CDR1 is SGHRS, CDR2 YFSETQ. V shed 0 bases and J shed 6 bases, with 5 bases lying between them.

The CDR3 DNA reads TGCGCCAGCAGCTTGACACCGGGACAGCAAGAGACCCAGTACTTC. It translates to CASSLTPGQQETQYF. V gene TRBV5-1 combines with J gene TRBJ2-5; 7 bases agree with TRBD1. Germline CDR1 is SGHRS and CDR2 is YFSETQ. The CDR3 is 15 amino acids. Germline trimming cut 1 base from V and 2 bases from J; bases unmatched to any gene: 5.

This clone turned up a few times. This rearrangement joins TRBV15 to TRBJ2-7; TRBD1 aligns across 9 bases. Germline V gene data show CDR1 as LNHNV and CDR2 as YYDKDF (reference sequence). The junction had 15 bases not matched to a gene; V was cut back by 4 bases and J by 5 bases. CDR3 size: 17 residues. DNA of the CDR3: TGTGCCACCAGCATGGGACAGGGTCTAGAGGGAGCGGACGAGCAGTACTTC. It translates to CATSMGQGLEGADEQYF.

This sequence joins TRBV7-9 and TRBJ2-7; maybe TRBD2 (6 bases). Germline V gene sequence: CDR1 SEHNR, CDR2 FQNEAQ (reference sequence). CDR3 size: 17 residues. V lost 1 base to trimming and J lost 4 bases, with 20 bases between them. The CDR3 sequence: CASSLDRWGEVRYEQYF. CDR3 bases: TGTGCCAGCAGCTTAGATCGATGGGGGGAAGTAAGGTACGAGCAGTACTTC.